This T cell receptor (beta chain) was profiled in a study of blood T cell repertoires in COVID-19. Background on the study: Whether acute or convalescent, the COVID-19 samples came from the United States, Italy and Spain.

Measured with immunoSEQ multiplex PCR; TCRdb has only the in-frame clones, and not every one. The sample includes about 58,000 clones, around 84% of them seen just once. Germline V CDR1 and CDR2: SGHKS, YYEKEE (reference sequence). The J segment lost 3 bases and the V segment lost 4 bases, leaving 4 bases of the junction unmatched. The CDR3 spans 13 residues. The source material was peripheral blood. This clonotype originated in a human donor with active COVID-19. The donor label of this sample is uncertain. This rearrangement joins TRBV5-5 to TRBJ2-7; 7 bases are shared with TRBD1. CDR3 sequence (DNA): TGTGCCAGCAGCGGAACAGGGGACTACGAGCAGTACTTC. Protein product: CASSGTGDYEQYF.